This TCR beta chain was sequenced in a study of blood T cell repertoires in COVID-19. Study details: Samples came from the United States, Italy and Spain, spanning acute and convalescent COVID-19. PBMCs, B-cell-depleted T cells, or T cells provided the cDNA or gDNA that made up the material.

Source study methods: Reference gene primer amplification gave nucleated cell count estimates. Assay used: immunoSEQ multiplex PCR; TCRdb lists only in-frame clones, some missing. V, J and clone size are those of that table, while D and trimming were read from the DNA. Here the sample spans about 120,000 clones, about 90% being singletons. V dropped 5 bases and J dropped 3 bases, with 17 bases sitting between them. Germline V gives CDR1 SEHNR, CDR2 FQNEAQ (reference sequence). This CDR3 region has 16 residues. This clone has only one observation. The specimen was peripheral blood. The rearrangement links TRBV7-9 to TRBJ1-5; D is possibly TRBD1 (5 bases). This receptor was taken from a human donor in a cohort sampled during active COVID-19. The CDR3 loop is CASSPGPQNHNQPQHF. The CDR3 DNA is TGTGCCAGCAGCCCAGGGCCCCAGAACCACAATCAGCCCCAGCATTTT.